This T cell receptor (beta chain) was recorded in a study of CD8+CD57+ T cells in acquired aplastic anemia. Study overall: The study obtained an average of around 2.9 ug of DNA from sorted CD4+ and CD8+ cells.

For this clonotype: What it binds is unknown.

Previously, flow cytometry had revealed CD8+CD57+ cell expansion in the patients chosen for sequencing. No therapy was given to patients before blood sampling. V lost 3 bases and J 11 bases, leaving 16 bases between the germline ends. CDR3 length: 13 amino acids. Using genomic DNA as the template, TCR beta VDJ and CDR3 profiling was carried out. TCRdb fed the reads into MiXCR, producing one record per CDR3 protein. Among 200,000 to 250,000 distinct CDR3 sequences listed, around three fifths were seen once. General observations from the study: Between the patient and control groups, CD8+ Simpson's diversity did not differ significantly. A set of about 28 CD8+ CDR3 sequences was shared between patients and controls, and these sequences appeared highly expressed in patients.

The receptor was derived from a human donor with aplastic anemia. Sequenced sample: sorted CD4+, CD8+, or CD8+CD57+ T cells (not recorded which) from PBMCs. The V and J genes are TRBV12-3 or TRBV12-4 and TRBJ1-1; unclear D gene. The chain's CDR3 is CASSFPERGRAFF. Written as DNA, the CDR3 is TGTGCCAGCAGTTTCCCAGAGCGTGGTCGGGCTTTCTTT.